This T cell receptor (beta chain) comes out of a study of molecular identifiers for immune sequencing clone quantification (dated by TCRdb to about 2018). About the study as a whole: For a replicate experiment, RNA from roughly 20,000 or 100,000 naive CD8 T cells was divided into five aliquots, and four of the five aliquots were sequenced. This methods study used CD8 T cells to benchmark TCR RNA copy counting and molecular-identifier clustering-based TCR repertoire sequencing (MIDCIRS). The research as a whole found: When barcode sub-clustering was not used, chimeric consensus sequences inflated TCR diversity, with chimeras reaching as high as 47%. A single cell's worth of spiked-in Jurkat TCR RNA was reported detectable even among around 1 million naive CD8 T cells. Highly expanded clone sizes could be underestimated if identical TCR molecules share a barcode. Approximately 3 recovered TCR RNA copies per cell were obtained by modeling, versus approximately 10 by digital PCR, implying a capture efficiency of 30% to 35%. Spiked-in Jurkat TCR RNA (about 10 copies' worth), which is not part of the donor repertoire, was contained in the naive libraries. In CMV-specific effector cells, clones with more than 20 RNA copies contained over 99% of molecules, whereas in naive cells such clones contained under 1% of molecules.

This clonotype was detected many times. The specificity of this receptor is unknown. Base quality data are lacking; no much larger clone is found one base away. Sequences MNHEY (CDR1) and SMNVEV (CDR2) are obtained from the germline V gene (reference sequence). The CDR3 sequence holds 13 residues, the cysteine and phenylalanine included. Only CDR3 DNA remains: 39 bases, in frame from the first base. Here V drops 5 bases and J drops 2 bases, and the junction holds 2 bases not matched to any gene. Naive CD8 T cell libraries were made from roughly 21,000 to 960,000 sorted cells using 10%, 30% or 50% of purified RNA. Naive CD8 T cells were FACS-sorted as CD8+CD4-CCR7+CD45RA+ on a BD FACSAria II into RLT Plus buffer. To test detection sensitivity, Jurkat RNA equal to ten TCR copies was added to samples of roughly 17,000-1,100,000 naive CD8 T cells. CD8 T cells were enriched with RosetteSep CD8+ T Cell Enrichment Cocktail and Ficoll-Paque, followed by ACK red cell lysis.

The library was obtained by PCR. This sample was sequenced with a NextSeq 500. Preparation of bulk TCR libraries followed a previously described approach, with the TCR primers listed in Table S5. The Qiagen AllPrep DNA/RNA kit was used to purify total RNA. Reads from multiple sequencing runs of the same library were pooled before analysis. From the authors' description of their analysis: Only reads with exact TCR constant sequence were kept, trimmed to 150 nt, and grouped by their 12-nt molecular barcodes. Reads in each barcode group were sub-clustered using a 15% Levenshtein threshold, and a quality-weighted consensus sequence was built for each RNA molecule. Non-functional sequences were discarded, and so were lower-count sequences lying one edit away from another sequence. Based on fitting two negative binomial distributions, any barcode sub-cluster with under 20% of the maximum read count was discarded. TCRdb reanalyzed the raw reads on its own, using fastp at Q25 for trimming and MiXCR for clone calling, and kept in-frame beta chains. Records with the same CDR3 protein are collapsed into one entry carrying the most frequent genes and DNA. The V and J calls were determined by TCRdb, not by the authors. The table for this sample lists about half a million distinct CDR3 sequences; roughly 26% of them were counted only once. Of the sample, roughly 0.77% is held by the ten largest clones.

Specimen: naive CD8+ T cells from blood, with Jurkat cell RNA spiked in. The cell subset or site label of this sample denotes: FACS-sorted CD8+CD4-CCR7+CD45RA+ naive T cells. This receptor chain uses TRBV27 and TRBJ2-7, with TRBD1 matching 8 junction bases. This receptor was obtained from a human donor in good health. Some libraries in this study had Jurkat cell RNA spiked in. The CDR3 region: CASSPGGPYEQYF. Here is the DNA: TGTGCCAGCAGTCCAGGGGGCCCCTACGAGCAGTACTTC.